The clone carrying this T cell receptor beta chain was seen more than once but under ten times. What it binds is not known. The data originate from a study of post-analysis software for immune sequencing data. Study information: Several disease courses (relapsing-remitting, secondary progressive and progressive-relapsing) of multiple sclerosis were included. Findings of the study overall: Comparison with controls showed significantly lower normalized Chao1 diversity in multiple sclerosis patients. About 5 TRBV segments (TRBV5-6, TRBV5-1 and TRBV20-1 among them) occurred more frequently in patients than in controls. Samples from a shared batch, those prepared together, strongly co-clustered by F measure.

CDR3 length: 15 residues. Trimming took off 4 bases at V and 6 bases at J, with 16 bases between the two ends. Germline V gene lookup returns CDR1 MGHRA and CDR2 YSYEKL. Each TCR beta cDNA library carried unique molecular identifiers. Some 500,000 cDNA molecules were obtained per 1 to 10 million input T cells. TCRdb re-called the PCR reads through MiXCR, storing one row per CDR3 protein. Here the sample spans hundreds of thousands of distinct CDR3 sequences, 59% being singletons. The chain recombines TRBV4-1 with TRBJ2-1, with D uncertain. Specimen: blood. The sequence was obtained from a girl between 2 and 10 years old with multiple sclerosis. The chain's CDR3 is CASSPLVEVSNEQFF. CDR3 DNA sequence: TGCGCCAGCAGCCCTCTGGTTGAGGTTAGCAATGAGCAGTTCTTC.